This is a list of T cell receptor beta chains from one sample in a study of HIV-infected patients and healthy controls. TCRdb fed the 5' RACE reads into MiXCR, producing one record per CDR3 protein. Of about 12,000 distinct CDR3 sequences detected, about 11% appear once; the ten largest clones hold about 6%. The specimen was blood. The receptors stem from an adult in good health. Each CDR3 is given with its conserved first and last residue. The order of the fields is D gene, clone size, J gene, V gene, CDR3 DNA, CDR3 protein. The D gene is left open where the match is weak. Only part of the rows carry a size: once, few, many, or a class if the clone is expanded.

.	.	TRBJ1-1	TRBV6-5	TGTGCCAGCAGTCAGGGGTCAGAAGCTTTCTTT	CASSQGSEAFF
.	once	TRBJ1-2	TRBV24-1	TGTGCCACCAGTGAGGGCAGATTCTATGGCTACACCTTC	CATSEGRFYGYTF
.	medium-sized	TRBJ1-1	TRBV20-1	TGCAGTGCTAACATCATAGAGGGTGGTGAAGCTTTCTTT	CSANIIEGGEAFF
.	medium-sized	TRBJ2-7	TRBV12-3/TRBV12-4	TGTGCCAGCAGTTCCAGTCTCGACCGGAGCTACGAGCAGTACTTC	CASSSSLDRSYEQYF
.	.	TRBJ2-1	TRBV20-1	TGCAGTGCTAGGGAGTATCAGAATGAGCAGTTCTTC	CSAREYQNEQFF
.	many	TRBJ2-1	TRBV5-4	TGTGCCAGCAGCCCCTCCCGGACCCGTTCCGACAATGAGCAGTTCTTC	CASSPSRTRSDNEQFF
.	many	TRBJ2-5	TRBV12-3/TRBV12-4	TGTGCCAGCAGTTTACGGGCCAGGGGAGGGCAAGAGACCCAGTACTTC	CASSLRARGGQETQYF
.	medium-sized	TRBJ1-1	TRBV20-1	TGCAGTGCCCCCGAGGACAAGATGAACACTGAAGCTTTCTTT	CSAPEDKMNTEAFF
.	many	TRBJ2-3	TRBV7-9	TGTGCCAGCAGCTTAGACAGCACAGATACGCAGTATTTT	CASSLDSTDTQYF
.	medium-sized	TRBJ2-2	TRBV24-1	TGTGCCACAAGGACAGCTGCGAACACCGGGGAGCTGTTTTTT	CATRTAANTGELFF
.	.	TRBJ2-1	TRBV5-6	TGTGCCAGCCACTTGCCGGGACTGCGAGACAATGAGCAGTTCTTC	CASHLPGLRDNEQFF
.	medium-sized	TRBJ1-1	TRBV6-5	TGTGCCAGCAGTTACCTCAACACTGAAGCTTTCTTT	CASSYLNTEAFF
.	medium-sized	TRBJ2-2	TRBV3-1	TGTGCCAGCAGCCAAGTTTCAAGGACAGCAAACACCGGGGAGCTGTTTTTT	CASSQVSRTANTGELFF
.	many	TRBJ1-3	TRBV18	TGTGCCAGCTCACCTACGACAGGTGGGGCAGACACCATATATTTT	CASSPTTGGADTIYF
.	many	TRBJ1-2	TRBV29-1	TGCAGCGTAAAGGGCCCTCGTGGCTACACCTTC	CSVKGPRGYTF
TRBD2	.	TRBJ2-5	TRBV10-3	TGTGCCATCAGTGAGTCCGGCGTCGGGACTAGCACCGAGAATCAAGAGACCCAGTACTTC	CAISESGVGTSTENQETQYF